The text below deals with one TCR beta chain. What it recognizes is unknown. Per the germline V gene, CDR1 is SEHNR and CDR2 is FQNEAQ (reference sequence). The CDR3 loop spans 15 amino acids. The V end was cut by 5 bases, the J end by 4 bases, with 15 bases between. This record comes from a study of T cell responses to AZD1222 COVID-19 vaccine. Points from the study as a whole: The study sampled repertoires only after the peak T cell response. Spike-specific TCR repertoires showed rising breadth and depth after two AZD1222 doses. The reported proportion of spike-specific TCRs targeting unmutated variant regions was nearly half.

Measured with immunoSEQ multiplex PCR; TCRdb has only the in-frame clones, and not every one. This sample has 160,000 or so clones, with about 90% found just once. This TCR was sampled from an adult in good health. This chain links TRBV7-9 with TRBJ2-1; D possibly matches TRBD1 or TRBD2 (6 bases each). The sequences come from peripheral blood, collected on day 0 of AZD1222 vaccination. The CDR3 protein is CASSLTRGGYNEQFF. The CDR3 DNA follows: TGTGCCAGCAGCCTAACCCGAGGGGGGTACAATGAGCAGTTCTTC.